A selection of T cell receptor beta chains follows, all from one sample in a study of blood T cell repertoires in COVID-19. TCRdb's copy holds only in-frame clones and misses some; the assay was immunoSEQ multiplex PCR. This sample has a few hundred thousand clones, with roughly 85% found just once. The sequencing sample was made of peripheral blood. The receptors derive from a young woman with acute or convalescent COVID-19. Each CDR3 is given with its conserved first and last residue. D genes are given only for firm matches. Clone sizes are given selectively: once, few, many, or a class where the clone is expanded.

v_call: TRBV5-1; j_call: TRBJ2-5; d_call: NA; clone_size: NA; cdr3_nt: TGCGCCAGCAGCTTGGAACCAAGCAAAGAGACCCAGTACTTC; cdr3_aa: CASSLEPSKETQYF
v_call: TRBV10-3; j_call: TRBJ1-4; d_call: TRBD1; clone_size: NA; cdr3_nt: TGTGCCATCAGTGATGGACAGGGAGCTAATGAAAAACTGTTTTTT; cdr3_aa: CAISDGQGANEKLFF
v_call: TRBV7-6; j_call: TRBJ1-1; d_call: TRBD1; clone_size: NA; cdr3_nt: TGTGCCAGCAGCTTAGGGGGACAGGGCGGGGAAGCTTTCTTT; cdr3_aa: CASSLGGQGGEAFF
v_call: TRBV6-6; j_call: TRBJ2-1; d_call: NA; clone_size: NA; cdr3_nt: TGTGCCAGCCTCGGGGACTTCACCCCGCAGTTCTTC; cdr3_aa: CASLGDFTPQFF
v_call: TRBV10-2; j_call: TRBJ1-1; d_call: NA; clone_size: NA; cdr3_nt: TGCGCCAGCAGGACACAGGGTACGGACACTGAAGCTTTCTTT; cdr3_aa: CASRTQGTDTEAFF
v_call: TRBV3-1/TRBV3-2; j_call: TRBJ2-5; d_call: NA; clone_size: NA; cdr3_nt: TGTGCCAGCAGCCGCTTTGGTGTAAGGCGGGGTAAAGGAGAGACCCAGTACTTC; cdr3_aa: CASSRFGVRRGKGETQYF
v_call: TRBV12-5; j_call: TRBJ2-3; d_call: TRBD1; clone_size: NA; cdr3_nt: TGTGCTAGTGGTTTTCAGGGGGCTCGCAAGTATTTT; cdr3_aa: CASGFQGARKYF
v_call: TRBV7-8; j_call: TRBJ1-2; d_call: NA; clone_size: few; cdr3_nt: TGTGCCAGCAGCTTAGACAGGGCGACCCTATATGGCTACACCTTC; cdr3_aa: CASSLDRATLYGYTF
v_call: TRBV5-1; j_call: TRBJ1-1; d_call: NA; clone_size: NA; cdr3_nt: TGCGCCAGCAGCGACCAGGGGAACACTGAAGCTTTCTTT; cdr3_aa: CASSDQGNTEAFF
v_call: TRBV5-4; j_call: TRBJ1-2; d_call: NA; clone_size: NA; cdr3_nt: TGTGCCAGCAGCTTAATTGACCGGGACTCAAATGGCTACACCTTC; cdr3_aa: CASSLIDRDSNGYTF
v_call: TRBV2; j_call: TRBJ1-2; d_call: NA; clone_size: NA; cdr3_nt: TGTGCCAGCACCCCCCGGGATGGCTACACCTTC; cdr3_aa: CASTPRDGYTF
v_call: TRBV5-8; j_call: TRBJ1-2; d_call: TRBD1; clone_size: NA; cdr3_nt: TGTGCCAGCAACGAGGACAGGGGGAGAGGTGGCTACACCTTC; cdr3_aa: CASNEDRGRGGYTF
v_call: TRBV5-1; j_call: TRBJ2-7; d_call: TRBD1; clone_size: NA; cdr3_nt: TGCGCCAGCAGCTTGGGACAGGGTGATTTGGAAGAGCAGTACTTC; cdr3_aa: CASSLGQGDLEEQYF
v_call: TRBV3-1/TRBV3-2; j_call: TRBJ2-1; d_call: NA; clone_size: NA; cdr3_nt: TGTGCCAGCAGCCAAGGTTTGGGAGCGGAAAGCTCCTACAATGAGCAGTTCTTC; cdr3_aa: CASSQGLGAESSYNEQFF
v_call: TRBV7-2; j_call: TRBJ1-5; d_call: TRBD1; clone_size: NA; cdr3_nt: TGTGCCAGCAGTTACGACAGGGGCCAGCCCCAGCATTTT; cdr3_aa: CASSYDRGQPQHF
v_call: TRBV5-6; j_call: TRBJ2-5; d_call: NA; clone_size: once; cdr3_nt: TGTGCCAGCAGCTTTATTACAGAGTACCAAGAGACCCAGTACTTC; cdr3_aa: CASSFITEYQETQYF
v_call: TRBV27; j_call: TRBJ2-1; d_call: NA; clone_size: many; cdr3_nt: TGTGCCAGCAGTTTTACAGCCGGGGGTGAGCAGTTCTTC; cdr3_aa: CASSFTAGGEQFF
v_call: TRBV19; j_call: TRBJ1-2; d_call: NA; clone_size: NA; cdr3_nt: TGTGCCAGTAGCGCGGACAGATATCGTGGCTACACCTTC; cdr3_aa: CASSADRYRGYTF
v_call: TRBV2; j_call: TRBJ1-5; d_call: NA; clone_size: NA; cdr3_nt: TGTGCCAGCAAACAGGGTGTAGGCCAGCCCCAGCATTTT; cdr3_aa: CASKQGVGQPQHF
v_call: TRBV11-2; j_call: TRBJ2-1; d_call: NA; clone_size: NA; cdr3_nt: TGTGCCAGCAGCTCGGACACCAACAATGAGCAGTTCTTC; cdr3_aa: CASSSDTNNEQFF
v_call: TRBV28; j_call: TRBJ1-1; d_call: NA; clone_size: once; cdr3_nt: TGTGCCAGCAGTTTGGGGGGGATGCGCACTGAAGCTTTCTTT; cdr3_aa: CASSLGGMRTEAFF
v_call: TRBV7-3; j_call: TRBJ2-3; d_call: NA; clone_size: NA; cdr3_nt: TGTGCCAGCAGCTCTTCTAGCACAGATACGCAGTATTTT; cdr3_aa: CASSSSSTDTQYF
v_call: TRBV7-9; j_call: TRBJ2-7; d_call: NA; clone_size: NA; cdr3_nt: TGTGCCAGCAGCCCCCAAGTGGGTCGGGACGAGCAGTACTTC; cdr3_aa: CASSPQVGRDEQYF
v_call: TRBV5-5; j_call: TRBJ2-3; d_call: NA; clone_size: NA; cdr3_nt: TGTGCCAGCAGCCTCAGACTACGGGACACAGATACGCAGTATTTT; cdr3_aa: CASSLRLRDTDTQYF
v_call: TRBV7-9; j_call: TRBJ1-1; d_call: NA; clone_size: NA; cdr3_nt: TGTGCCAGCAGCCCTTCCAGGATGCGCCAAGCTGAAGCTTTCTTT; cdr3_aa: CASSPSRMRQAEAFF
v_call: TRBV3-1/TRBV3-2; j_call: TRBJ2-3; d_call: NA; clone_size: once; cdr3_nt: TGTGCCAGCAGCCAAGATGGTCAGGGCAGCACAGATACGCAGTATTTT; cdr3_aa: CASSQDGQGSTDTQYF
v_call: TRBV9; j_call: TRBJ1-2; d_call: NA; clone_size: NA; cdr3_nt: TGTGCCAGCAGCGACCTCGGCAGGGTCGATGGCTACACCTTC; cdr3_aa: CASSDLGRVDGYTF
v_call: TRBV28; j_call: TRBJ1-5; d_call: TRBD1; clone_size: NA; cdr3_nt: TGTGCCAGCAGTGCGGGGACAGACGAAATCAATCAGCCCCAGCATTTT; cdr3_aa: CASSAGTDEINQPQHF
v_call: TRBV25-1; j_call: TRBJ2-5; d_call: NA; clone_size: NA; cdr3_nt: TGTGCCAGCAGTGACGCGTGGGCGGGGACGGAGACCCAGTACTTC; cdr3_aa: CASSDAWAGTETQYF
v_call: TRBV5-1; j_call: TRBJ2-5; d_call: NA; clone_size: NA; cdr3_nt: TGCGCCAGCCACTATGTACGTCCGGGTACGGGGTTAGGAGAGACCCAGTACTTC; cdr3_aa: CASHYVRPGTGLGETQYF
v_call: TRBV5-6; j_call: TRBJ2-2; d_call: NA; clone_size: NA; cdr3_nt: TGTGCCAGCAGCTGGACAGACACCGGGGAGCTGTTTTTT; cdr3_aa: CASSWTDTGELFF
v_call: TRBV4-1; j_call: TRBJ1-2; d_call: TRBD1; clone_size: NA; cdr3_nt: TGCGCCAGCAGCCAAGATGACACAGGGGTTAACTATGGCTACACCTTC; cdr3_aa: CASSQDDTGVNYGYTF
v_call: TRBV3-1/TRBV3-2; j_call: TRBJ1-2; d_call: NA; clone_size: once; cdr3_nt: TGTGCCAGCAGCCAAGAGAACAGGTACTATGGCTACACCTTC; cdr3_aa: CASSQENRYYGYTF
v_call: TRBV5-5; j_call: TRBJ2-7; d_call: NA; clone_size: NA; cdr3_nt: TGTGCCAGCAGCTTGAGTTATAGGGGAACCTACGAGCAGTACTTC; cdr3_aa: CASSLSYRGTYEQYF
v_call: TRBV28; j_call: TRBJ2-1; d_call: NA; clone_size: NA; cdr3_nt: TGTGCCAGCAGTTTAGCTAAGGAGTCGTACAATGAGCAGTTCTTC; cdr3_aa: CASSLAKESYNEQFF
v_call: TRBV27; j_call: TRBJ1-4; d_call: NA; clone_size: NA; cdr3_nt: TGTGCCAGCAGTCTACCGGACGGAAAGCGGGAAAAACTGTTTTTT; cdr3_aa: CASSLPDGKREKLFF
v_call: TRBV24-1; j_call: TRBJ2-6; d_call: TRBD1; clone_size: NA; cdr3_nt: TGTGCCACCGCTGGGACAGGGAAGTCTGGGGCCAACGTCCTGACTTTC; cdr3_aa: CATAGTGKSGANVLTF
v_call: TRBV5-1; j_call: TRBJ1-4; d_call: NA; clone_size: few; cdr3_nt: TGCGCCAGCAGCTTAGGGGGATCTAATGAAAAACTGTTTTTT; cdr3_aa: CASSLGGSNEKLFF
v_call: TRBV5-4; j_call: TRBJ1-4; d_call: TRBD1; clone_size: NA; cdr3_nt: TGTGCCAGCAGCCCACAGGGGGCTAATGAAAAACTGTTTTTT; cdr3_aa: CASSPQGANEKLFF
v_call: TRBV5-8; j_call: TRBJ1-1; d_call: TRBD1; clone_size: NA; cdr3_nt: TGTGCCAGCAGCTTTTCGGACAGGGCAAACACTGAAGCTTTCTTT; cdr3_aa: CASSFSDRANTEAFF
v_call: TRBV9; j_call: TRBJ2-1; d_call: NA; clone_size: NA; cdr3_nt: TGTGCCAGCAGCCCCGGCAGGGGTGTCGATGAGCAGTTCTTC; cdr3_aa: CASSPGRGVDEQFF
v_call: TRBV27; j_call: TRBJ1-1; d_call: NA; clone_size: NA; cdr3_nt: TGTGCCAGCAGTTTCAGGGATAACACTGAAGCTTTCTTT; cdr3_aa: CASSFRDNTEAFF
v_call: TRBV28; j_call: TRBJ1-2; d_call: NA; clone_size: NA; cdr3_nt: TGTGCCAGCAGCTCAGCCGGGGAGGGGGGGCTATCTAACTATGGCTACACCTTC; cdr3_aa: CASSSAGEGGLSNYGYTF